This paragraph reports one TCR beta chain. Antigen unknown. The junction had 2 bases not matched to a gene; V was cut back by 6 bases and J by 9 bases. In germline, CDR1 is ENHRY, CDR2 SYGVKD. This CDR3 contains 13 residues. This record belongs to a study of cytomegalovirus exposure and HLA in healthy donors. A multiplex PCR was run with 60 Vbeta primers and 13 Jbeta primers. The protocol was immunoSEQ multiplex PCR, while the TCRdb copy is restricted to in-frame clones and leaves out a portion. The sample contains about 81,000 clones, 77% of which appear only once. Study results and limitations: A later analysis reportedly found that, within productive TCRs, an Asian-associated ancestry cluster had fewer N-insertions than the mean observed across the roughly 610 donors. Clonal expansion, a later analysis showed, was greater in HLA-associated TCR beta chains than in equally common others. Later work associated roughly 17,000 TCR beta sequences with HLA alleles at 0.05 false discovery rate. For cytomegalovirus status, the classifier reportedly gave diagnoses with high specificity and sensitivity.

Sequenced: PBMCs. This receptor was obtained from a man in his forties or fifties in good health and CMV-seropositive. This chain joins TRBV10-3 and TRBJ2-7, with 16 bases lining up with TRBD2. CDR3 in amino acids: CAIRGLAGGGQYF. The CDR3, as DNA: TGTGCCATCAGGGGACTAGCGGGAGGGGGGCAGTACTTC.